The next 5 T cell receptor beta chains were all read from a single sample in a study of T-cell reconstitution after alpha-beta-depleted transplantation in children. Researchers prepared the TCRbeta library using unique molecular identifiers, the study reports. TCRdb used MiXCR to reprocess the PCR reads, holding one entry per CDR3 protein. The table has approximately 590,000 distinct CDR3 sequences, approximately 10% seen once. The specimen was PBMCs from the stem cell graft donor, collected from the stem cell graft. Source of these receptors: a human donor who donated a stem cell graft to a child with acute myeloid leukemia.

The chain employs TRBV24-1 and TRBJ2-7, with a weak D call TRBD2 (5 bases). This CDR3 is 13 amino acids long. Germline assignment: CDR1 KGHDR and CDR2 SFDVKD. The V gene lost 4 bases and the J gene lost 1 base, with 7 bases spanning the gap. In DNA, the CDR3 is TGTGCCACCAGTGACGAGGGTTCCTACGAGCAGTACTTC. Protein sequence: CATSDEGSYEQYF.

This clonotype has more than one count but fewer than ten. V is TRBV5-1 and J is TRBJ2-2, with unresolved D. Trimming took 1 base from V and 1 from J, leaving 8 bases between them. This CDR3 is built from 15 residues. Germline V gives CDR1 SGHRS, CDR2 YFSETQ. The CDR3 coding sequence is TGCGCCAGCAGCTTGTCTAGGGTGAACACCGGGGAGCTGTTTTTT. It is translated as CASSLSRVNTGELFF.

For the CDR3, the DNA is TGTGCCAGCAGTGAAGCTAGGGGAGCTGGGGCCAACGTCCTGACTTTC. This translates into CASSEARGAGANVLTF. The chain carries TRBV6-1 and TRBJ2-6; either TRBD1 or TRBD2 may supply D (5 bases each). V was cut by 0 bases and J by 2 bases, with 8 bases left in between. Germline V gene sequence: CDR1 MNHNS, CDR2 SASEGT. This CDR3 is 16 amino acids long.

As DNA, the CDR3 is TGCAGTGCTTCCCGGACAGGGGGAAACACCATATATTTT. Translation: CSASRTGGNTIYF. This rearrangement joins TRBV20-1 to TRBJ1-3; 8 bases line up with TRBD1. From germline, CDR1 is DFQATT and CDR2 SNEGSKA (reference sequence). This CDR3 spans 13 amino acids. Trimming cost V 5 bases and J 4 bases; bases outside gene matches: 4.

The chain uses TRBV6-5 and TRBJ1-1; D remains ambiguous. From germline, CDR1 is MNHEY and CDR2 SVGAGI. The CDR3 totals 11 residues. Trimming removed 6 bases at V and 7 bases at J, with 9 bases between. CDR3 sequence reads: CASRLNLEAFF. The CDR3 DNA sequence: TGTGCCAGCAGACTTAATCTTGAAGCTTTCTTT.